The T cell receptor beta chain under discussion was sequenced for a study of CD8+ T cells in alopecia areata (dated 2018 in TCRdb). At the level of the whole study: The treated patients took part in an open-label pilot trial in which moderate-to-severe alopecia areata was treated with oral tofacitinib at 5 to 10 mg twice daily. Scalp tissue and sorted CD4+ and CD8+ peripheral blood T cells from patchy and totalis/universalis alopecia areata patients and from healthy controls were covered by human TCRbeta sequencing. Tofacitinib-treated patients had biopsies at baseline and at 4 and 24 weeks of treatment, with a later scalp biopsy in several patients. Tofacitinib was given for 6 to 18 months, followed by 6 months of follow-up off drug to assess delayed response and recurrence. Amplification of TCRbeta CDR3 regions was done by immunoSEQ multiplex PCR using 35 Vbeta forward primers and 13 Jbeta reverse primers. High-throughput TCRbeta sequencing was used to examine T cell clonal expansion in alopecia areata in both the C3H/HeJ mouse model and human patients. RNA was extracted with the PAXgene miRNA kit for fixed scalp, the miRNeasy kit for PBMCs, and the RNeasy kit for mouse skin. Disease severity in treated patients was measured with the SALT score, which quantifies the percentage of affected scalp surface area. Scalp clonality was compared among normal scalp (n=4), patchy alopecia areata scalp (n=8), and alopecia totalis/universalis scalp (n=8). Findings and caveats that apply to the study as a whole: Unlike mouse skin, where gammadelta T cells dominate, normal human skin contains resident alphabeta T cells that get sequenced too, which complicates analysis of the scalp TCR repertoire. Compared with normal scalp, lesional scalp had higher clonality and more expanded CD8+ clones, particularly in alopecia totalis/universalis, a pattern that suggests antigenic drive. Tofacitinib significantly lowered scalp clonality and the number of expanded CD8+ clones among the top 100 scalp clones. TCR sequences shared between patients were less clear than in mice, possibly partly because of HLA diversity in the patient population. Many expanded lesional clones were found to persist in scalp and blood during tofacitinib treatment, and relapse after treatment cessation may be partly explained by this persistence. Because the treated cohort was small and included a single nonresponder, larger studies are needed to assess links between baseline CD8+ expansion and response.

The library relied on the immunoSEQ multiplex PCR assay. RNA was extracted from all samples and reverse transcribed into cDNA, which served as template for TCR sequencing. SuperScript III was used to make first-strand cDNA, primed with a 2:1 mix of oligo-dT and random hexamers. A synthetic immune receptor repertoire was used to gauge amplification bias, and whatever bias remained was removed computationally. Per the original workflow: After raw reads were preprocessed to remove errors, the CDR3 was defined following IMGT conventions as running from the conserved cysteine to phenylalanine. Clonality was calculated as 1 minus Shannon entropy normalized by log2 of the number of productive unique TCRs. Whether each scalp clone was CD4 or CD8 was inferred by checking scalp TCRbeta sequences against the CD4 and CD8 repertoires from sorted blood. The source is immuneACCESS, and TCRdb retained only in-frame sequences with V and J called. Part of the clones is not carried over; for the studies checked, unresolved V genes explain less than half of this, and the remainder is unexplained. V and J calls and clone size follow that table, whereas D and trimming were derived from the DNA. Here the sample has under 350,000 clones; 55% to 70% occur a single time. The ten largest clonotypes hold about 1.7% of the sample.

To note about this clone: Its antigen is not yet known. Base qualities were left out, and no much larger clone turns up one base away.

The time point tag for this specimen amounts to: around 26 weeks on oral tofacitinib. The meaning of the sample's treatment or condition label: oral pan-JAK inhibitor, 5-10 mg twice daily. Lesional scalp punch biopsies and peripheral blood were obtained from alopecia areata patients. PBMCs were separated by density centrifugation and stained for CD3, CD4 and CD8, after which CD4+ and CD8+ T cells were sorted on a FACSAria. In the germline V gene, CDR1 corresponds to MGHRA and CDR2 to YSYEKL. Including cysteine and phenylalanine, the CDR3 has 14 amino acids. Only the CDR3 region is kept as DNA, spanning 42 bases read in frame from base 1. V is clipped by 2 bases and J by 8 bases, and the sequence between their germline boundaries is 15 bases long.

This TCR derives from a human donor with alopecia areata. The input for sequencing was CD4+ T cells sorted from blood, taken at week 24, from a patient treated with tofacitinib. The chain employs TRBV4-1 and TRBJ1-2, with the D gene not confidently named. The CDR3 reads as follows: CASSQLGSLGGYTF. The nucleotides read TGCGCCAGCAGCCAACTCGGGTCTCTGGGCGGCTACACCTTC.